This T cell receptor (beta chain) is drawn from a study of multiple sclerosis patients with progressive multifocal leukoencephalopathy. CDR1 and CDR2 from the germline V gene are MDHEN and SYDVKM. The CDR3 length is 15 residues. The junction had 9 bases not matched to a gene; V was cut back by 6 bases and J by 3 bases. Synthetic inline TR CDR3 controls covering all V-J pairings were spiked into each PCR. Clones were read by immunoSEQ multiplex PCR, and TCRdb kept only the in-frame ones, dropping some. Among tens of thousands of clones listed, around 92% were seen once. Time point noted: 6 to 7 months of natalizumab therapy.

The receptor was derived from a human donor with multiple sclerosis. The input for sequencing was PBMCs, taken from a patient treated with natalizumab. The rearrangement joins TRBV28 to TRBJ1-1; 8 bases line up with TRBD1. CDR3 nucleotide sequence: TGTGCCAGCAGCCGCTCGGGACAGGCGCACACTGAAGCTTTCTTT. Protein product: CASSRSGQAHTEAFF.